Below are 6 T cell receptor beta chains sequenced from a single sample in a study of cytomegalovirus exposure and HLA in healthy donors (dated by TCRdb to the late 2010s). Library creation used the immunoSEQ multiplex PCR assay. The multiplex PCR relied on a mix of 60 forward primers for TCR Vbeta segments and 13 reverse primers for TCR Jbeta segments. Drawn from immuneACCESS, this table holds only the in-frame rearrangements with V and J called that TCRdb kept. Clones are partly lost; checked studies trace under half to an unresolved V gene and leave the rest unexplained. A total of 100,000 to 150,000 clones appear in this sample, roughly 80% of them only once. The top ten hold less than 2.5% of the sample. Material for sequencing was PBMCs. The receptors shown here come from a woman between 35 and 50 years old in good health and CMV-seropositive.

The V and J genes are TRBV5-8 and TRBJ1-3; TRBD1 might be the D (6 bases). The CDR3 spans 15 residues. The germline gives CDR1 SGHTS, CDR2 YDEGEE. Trimming left V 0 bases short and J 3 bases short, with 10 bases between. CDR3 amino acids: CASSLAGGLGNTIYF. The CDR3 DNA reads TGTGCCAGCAGCTTGGCCGGGGGGCTTGGAAACACCATATATTTT.

CDR3 sequence reads: CASSRGLAGGPGNEQFF. The CDR3 bases are TGTGCCAGCAGCCGCGGACTAGCGGGAGGGCCGGGGAATGAGCAGTTCTTC. The chain joins TRBV5-6 to TRBJ2-1; 15 positions agree with TRBD2. V lost 4 bases to trimming and J lost 7 bases; unmatched junction nucleotides: 9. This CDR3 contains 17 residues. CDR1 SGHDT and CDR2 YYEEEE come from the germline V gene.

J is TRBJ2-7 and V is TRBV7-3; no definite D call. CDR1 is SGHTA, CDR2 FQGTGA, per germline. The length of the CDR3 is 13 residues. V was clipped by 0 bases and J by 5 bases, with 8 bases between them. The CDR3 DNA reads as TGTGCCAGCAGCTTAACTCGAGGAGACGAGCAGTACTTC. Protein sequence: CASSLTRGDEQYF. Variable domain in full (rest from reference TRBV7-3 and TRBJ2-7): GAGVSQTPSNKVTEKGKYVELRCDPISGHTALYWYRQSLGQGPEFLIYFQGTGAADDSGLPNDRFFAVRPEGSVSTLKIQRTERGDSAVYLCASSLTRGDEQYFGPGTRLTVT.

The chain recombines TRBV2 with TRBJ1-5; the D is unclear. CDR1 and CDR2 from the germline V gene are SNHLY and FYNNEI. The V end lost 6 bases, the J end lost 4 bases, and 10 bases lay between the germline ends. The CDR3 contains 13 residues. The CDR3 sequence is CASSSGGNQPQHF. DNA for the CDR3: TGTGCCAGCAGCTCAGGCGGGAATCAGCCCCAGCATTTT.

The chain links TRBV18 to TRBJ2-2; 7 nucleotides line up with TRBD1. The CDR3 is 14 residues long. V was clipped by 3 bases and J by 6 bases; unmatched bases: 4. Germline CDR1 is KGHSH and CDR2 is LQKENI. This chain's CDR3 is CASSPGQTAGELFF. Written as DNA, the CDR3 is TGTGCCAGCTCACCGGGACAGACTGCCGGGGAGCTGTTTTTT. The entire variable domain, with the rest obtained from reference TRBV18 and TRBJ2-2, is as follows: NAGVMQNPRHLVRRRGQEARLRCSPMKGHSHVYWYRQLPEEGLKFMVYLQKENIIDESGMPKERFSAEFPKEGPSILRIQQVVRGDSAAYFCASSPGQTAGELFFGEGSRLTVL.

This chain connects TRBV27 to TRBJ1-2; 8 nucleotides agree with TRBD1. The V and J ends lost 6 bases and 4 bases, in that order; junction bases with no gene match: 13. CDR1 and CDR2 from the germline V gene are MNHEY and SMNVEV (reference sequence). The CDR3 spans 16 residues. The CDR3 coding sequence is TGTGCCAGCAGCAATCTTCGGACAGGGATATCCTATGGCTACACCTTC. Protein product: CASSNLRTGISYGYTF.